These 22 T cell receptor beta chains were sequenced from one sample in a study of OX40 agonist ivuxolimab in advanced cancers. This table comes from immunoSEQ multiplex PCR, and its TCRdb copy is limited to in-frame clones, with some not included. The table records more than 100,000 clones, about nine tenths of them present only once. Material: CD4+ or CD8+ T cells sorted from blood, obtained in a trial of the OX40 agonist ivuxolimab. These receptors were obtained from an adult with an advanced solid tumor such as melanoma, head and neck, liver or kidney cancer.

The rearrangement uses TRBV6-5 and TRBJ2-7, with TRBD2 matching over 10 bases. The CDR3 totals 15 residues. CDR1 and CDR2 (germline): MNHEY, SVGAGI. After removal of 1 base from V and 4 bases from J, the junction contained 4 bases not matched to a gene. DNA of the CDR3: TGTGCCAGCAGTTACTTGGGAGCGGGAGGGTACGAGCAGTACTTC. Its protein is CASSYLGAGGYEQYF.

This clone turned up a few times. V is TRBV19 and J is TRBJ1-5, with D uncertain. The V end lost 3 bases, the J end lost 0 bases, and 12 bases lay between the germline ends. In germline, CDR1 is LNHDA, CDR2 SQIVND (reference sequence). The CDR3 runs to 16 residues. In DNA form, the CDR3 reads TGTGCCAGTAGTATGGCCAAGGGTTATAGCAATCAGCCCCAGCATTTT. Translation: CASSMAKGYSNQPQHF.

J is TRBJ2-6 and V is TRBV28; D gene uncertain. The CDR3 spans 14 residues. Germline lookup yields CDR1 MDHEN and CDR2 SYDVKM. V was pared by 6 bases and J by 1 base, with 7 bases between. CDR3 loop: CASRTRSGANVLTF. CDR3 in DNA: TGTGCCAGCAGAACACGGTCTGGGGCCAACGTCCTGACTTTC.

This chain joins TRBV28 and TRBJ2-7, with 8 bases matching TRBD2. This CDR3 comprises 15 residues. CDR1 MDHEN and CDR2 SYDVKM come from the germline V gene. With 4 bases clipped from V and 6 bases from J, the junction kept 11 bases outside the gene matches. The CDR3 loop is CASSSLAGTLGEQYF. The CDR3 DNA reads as TGTGCCAGCAGTTCGCTAGCGGGTACGCTCGGCGAGCAGTACTTC. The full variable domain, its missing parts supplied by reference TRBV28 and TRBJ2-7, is DVKVTQSSRYLVKRTGEKVFLECVQDMDHENMFWYRQDPGLGLRLIYFSYDVKMKEKGDIPEGYSVSREKKERFSLILESASTNQTSMYLCASSSLAGTLGEQYFGPGTRLTVT.

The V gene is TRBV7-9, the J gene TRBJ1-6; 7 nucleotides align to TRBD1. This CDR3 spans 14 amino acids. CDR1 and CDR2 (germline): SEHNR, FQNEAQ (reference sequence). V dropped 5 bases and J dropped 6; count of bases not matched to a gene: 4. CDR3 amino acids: CASSMTGTNSPLHF. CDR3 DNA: TGTGCCAGCAGCATGACAGGGACTAATTCACCCCTCCACTTT.

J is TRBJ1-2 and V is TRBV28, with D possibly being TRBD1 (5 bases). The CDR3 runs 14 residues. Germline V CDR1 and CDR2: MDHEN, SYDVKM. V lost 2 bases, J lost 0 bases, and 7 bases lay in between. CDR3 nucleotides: TGTGCCAGCAGTTTAACAGGAACTAACTATGGCTACACCTTC. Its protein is CASSLTGTNYGYTF.

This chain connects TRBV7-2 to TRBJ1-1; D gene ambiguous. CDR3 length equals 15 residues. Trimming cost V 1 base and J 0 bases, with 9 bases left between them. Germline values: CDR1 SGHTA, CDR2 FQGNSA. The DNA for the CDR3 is TGTGCCAGCAGCTTAGGGGCCACGATGAACACTGAAGCTTTCTTT. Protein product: CASSLGATMNTEAFF.

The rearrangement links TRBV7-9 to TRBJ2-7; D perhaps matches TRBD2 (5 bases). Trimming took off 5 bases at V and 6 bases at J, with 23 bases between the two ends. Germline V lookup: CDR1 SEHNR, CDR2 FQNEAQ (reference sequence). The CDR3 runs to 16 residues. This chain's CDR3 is CASSPYSSRTAGEQYF. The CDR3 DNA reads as TGTGCCAGCAGCCCTTATTCCAGTCGAACCGCGGGCGAGCAGTACTTC.

CDR3 nucleotide sequence: TGTGCCTGGGCCGACACTGAAGCTTTCTTT. This encodes CAWADTEAFF. The J gene is TRBJ1-1, the V gene TRBV30; D is undetermined. V lost 5 bases to trimming and J lost 3 bases, with 4 bases between them. The germline gives CDR1 GTSNPN, CDR2 SVGIG (reference sequence). This CDR3 comprises 10 residues.

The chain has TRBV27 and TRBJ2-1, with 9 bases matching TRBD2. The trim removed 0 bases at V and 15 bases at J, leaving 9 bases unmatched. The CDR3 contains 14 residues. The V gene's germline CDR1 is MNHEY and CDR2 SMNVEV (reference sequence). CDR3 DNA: TGTGCCAGCAGTTTATCGACTAGCGGAGACGGCGGGTTCTTC. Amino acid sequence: CASSLSTSGDGGFF.

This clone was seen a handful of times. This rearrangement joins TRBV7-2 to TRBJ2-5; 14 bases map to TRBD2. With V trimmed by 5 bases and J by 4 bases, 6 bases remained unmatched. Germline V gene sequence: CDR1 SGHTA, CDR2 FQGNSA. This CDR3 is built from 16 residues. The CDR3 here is CASSPGLAGVRETQYF. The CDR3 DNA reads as TGTGCCAGCAGCCCGGGACTAGCGGGAGTCAGAGAGACCCAGTACTTC. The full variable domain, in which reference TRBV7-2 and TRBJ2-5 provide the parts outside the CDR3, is GAGVSQSPSNKVTEKGKDVELRCDPISGHTALYWYRQSLGQGLEFLIYFQGNSAPDKSGLPSDRFSAERTGGSVSTLTIQRTQQEDSAVYLCASSPGLAGVRETQYFGPGTRLLVL.

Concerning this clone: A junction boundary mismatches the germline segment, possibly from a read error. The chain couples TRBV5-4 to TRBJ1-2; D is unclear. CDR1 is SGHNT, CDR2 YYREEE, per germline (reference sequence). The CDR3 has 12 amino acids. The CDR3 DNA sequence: TGTGCCAGCAGCGAGACCCTCTATGGCTACGCCTTC. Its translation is CASSETLYGYAF. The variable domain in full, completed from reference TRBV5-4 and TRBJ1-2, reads ETGVTQSPTHLIKTRGQQVTLRCSSQSGHNTVSWYQQALGQGPQFIFQYYREEENGRGNFPPRFSGLQFPNYSSELNVNALELDDSALYLCASSETLYGYAFGSGTRLTVV.

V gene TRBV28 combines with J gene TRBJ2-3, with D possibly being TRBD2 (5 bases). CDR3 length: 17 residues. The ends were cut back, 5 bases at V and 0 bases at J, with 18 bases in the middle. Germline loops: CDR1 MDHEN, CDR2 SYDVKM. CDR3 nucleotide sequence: TGTGCCAGCAGTACCTCCGGACGCCGGACTAGCACAGATACGCAGTATTTT. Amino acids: CASSTSGRRTSTDTQYF.

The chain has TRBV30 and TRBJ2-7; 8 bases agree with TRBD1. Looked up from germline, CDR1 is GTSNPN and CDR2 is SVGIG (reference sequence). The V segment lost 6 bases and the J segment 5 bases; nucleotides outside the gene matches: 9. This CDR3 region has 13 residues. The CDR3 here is CACLRQGINEQYF. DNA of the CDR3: TGTGCCTGCCTACGACAGGGGATTAACGAGCAGTACTTC.

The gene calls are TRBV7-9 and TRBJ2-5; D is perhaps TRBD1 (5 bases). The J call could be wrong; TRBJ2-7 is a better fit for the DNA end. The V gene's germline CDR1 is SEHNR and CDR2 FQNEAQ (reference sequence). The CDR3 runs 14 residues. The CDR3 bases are TGTGCCAGCAGCTTGGCAGGGTTTTCCCACGAGCAGTACTTC. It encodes CASSLAGFSHEQYF.

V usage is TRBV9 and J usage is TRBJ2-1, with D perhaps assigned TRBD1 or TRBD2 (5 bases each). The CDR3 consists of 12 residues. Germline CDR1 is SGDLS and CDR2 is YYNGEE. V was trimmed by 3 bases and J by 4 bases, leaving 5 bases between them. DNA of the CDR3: TGTGCCAGCAGCGGGGGGTACAATGAGCAGTTCTTC. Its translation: CASSGGYNEQFF.

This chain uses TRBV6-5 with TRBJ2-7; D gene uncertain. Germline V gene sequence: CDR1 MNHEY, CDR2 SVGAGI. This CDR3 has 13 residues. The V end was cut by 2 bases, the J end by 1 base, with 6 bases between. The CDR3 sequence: CASSYANSYEQYF. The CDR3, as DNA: TGTGCCAGCAGTTACGCCAATTCCTACGAGCAGTACTTC.

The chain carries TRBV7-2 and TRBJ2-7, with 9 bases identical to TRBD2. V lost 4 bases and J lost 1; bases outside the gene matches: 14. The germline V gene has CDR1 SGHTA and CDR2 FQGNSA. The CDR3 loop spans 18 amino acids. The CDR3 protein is CASSSSSSGEPLSYEQYF. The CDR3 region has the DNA TGTGCCAGCAGCTCCTCCTCTAGCGGGGAACCCTTATCCTACGAGCAGTACTTC. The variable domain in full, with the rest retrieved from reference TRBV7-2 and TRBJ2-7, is GAGVSQSPSNKVTEKGKDVELRCDPISGHTALYWYRQSLGQGLEFLIYFQGNSAPDKSGLPSDRFSAERTGGSVSTLTIQRTQQEDSAVYLCASSSSSSGEPLSYEQYFGPGTRLTVT.

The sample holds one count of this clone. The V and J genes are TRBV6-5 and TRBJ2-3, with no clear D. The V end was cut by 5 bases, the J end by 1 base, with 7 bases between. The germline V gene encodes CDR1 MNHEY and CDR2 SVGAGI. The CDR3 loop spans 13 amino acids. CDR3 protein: CASSNPRTDTQYF. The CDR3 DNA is TGTGCCAGCAGTAACCCTCGCACAGATACGCAGTATTTT.

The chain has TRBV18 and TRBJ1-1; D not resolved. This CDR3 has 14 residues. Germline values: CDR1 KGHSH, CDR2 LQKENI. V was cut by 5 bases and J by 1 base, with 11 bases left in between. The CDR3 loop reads CASSASVGNTEAFF. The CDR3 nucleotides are TGTGCCAGCTCAGCATCCGTGGGGAACACTGAAGCTTTCTTT.

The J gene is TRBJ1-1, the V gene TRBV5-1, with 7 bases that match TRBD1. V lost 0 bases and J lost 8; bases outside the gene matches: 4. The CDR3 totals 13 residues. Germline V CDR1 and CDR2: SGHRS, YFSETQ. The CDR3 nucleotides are TGCGCCAGCAGCTTGGCAGGGACAGTCGAAGCTTTCTTT. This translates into CASSLAGTVEAFF.

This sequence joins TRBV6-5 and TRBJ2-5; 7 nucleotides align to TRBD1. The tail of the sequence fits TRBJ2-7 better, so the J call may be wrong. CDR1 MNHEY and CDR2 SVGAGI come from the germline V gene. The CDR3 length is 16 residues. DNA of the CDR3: TGTGCCAGCAGTTCCCAAAACCCGGGACAGAGCTACGAGCAGTACTTC. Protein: CASSSQNPGQSYEQYF.